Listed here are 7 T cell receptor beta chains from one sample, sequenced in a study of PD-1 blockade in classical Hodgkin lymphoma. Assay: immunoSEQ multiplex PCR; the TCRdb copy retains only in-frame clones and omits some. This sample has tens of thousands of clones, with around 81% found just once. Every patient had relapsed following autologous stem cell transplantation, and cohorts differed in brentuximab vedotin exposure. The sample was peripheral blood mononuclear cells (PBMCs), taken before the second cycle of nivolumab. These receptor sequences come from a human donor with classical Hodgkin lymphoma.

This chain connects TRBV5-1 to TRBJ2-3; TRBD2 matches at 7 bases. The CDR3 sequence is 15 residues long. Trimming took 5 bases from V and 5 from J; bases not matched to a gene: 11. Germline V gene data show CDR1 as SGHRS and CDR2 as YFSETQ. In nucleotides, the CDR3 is TGCGCCAGCAGGCAGAGCGGGGCAAAGGGAGATACGCAGTATTTT. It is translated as CASRQSGAKGDTQYF.

CDR3 amino acids: CASSLGGVDTQYF. CDR3 bases: TGTGCCAGCAGCTTGGGCGGGGTGGATACGCAGTATTTT. The rearrangement joins TRBV5-5 to TRBJ2-3, with D possibly matching TRBD2 (6 bases). The germline CDR1 and CDR2 sequences are SGHKS and YYEKEE (reference sequence). V lost 0 bases and J 6 bases, leaving 8 bases between the germline ends. CDR3 length: 13 residues.

The CDR3 DNA reads TGTGCCAGCAGCGTAGACGGACAGGGGTACAATGAGCAGTTCTTC. Translating it yields CASSVDGQGYNEQFF. The chain carries TRBV9 and TRBJ2-1; TRBD1 matches at 9 bases. Germline CDR1 reads SGDLS; CDR2 reads YYNGEE. This CDR3 has 15 amino acids. V was clipped by 0 bases and J by 4 bases; unmatched bases: 2.

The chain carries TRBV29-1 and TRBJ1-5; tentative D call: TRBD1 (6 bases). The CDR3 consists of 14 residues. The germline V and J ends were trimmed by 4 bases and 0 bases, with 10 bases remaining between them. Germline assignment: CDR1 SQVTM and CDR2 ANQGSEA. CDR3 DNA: TGCAGCGTTGGGCCAGGGGATAGCAATCAGCCCCAGCATTTT. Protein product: CSVGPGDSNQPQHF.

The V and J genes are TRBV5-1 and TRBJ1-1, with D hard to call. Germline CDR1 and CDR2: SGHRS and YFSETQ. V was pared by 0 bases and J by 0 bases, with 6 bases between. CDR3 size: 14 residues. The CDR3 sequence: CASSLASMNTEAFF. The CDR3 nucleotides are TGCGCCAGCAGCTTGGCTTCAATGAACACTGAAGCTTTCTTT. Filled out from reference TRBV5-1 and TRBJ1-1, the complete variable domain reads KAGVTQTPRYLIKTRGQQVTLSCSPISGHRSVSWYQQTPGQGLQFLFEYFSETQRNKGNFPGRFSGRQFSNSRSEMNVSTLELGDSALYLCASSLASMNTEAFFGQGTRLTVV.

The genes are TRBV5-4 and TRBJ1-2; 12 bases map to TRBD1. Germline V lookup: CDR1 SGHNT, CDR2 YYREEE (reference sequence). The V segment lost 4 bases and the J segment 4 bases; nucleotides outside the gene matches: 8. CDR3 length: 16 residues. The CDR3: CASSTGTGGFSYGYTF. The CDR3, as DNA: TGTGCCAGCAGCACAGGGACAGGGGGCTTTAGCTATGGCTACACCTTC.

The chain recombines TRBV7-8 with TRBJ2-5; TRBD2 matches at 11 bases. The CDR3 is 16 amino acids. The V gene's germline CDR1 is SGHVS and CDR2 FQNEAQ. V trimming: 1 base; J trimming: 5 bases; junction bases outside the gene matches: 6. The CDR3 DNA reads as TGTGCCAGCAGCTTAGGTTTTACTAGCGGGAGTGAGACCCAGTACTTC. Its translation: CASSLGFTSGSETQYF.